The rows below give T cell receptor beta chains drawn from one sample of a study of T cells after yellow fever vaccination. TCRdb called the 5' RACE reads again in MiXCR, with one record for every CDR3 protein. The sample consists of more than 350,000 distinct CDR3 sequences, around a tenth of them appearing once. The specimen comprised PBMCs, sampled on the day of the first yellow fever vaccination. The receptors originated from a man aged 18 to 29 who received the YFV17D yellow fever vaccine. CDR3s include the opening cysteine and the closing phenylalanine or tryptophan. The order of the fields is clone size, V gene, J gene, D gene, CDR3 length, CDR3 DNA, CDR3 protein. D genes are given only for firm matches. Size is omitted from some rows. Given values are once, few, many or a class for expanded clones.

few,TRBV3-1,TRBJ2-7,.,17,TGTGCCAGCAGCCACAACCCCGTTCAGGGGCGGTCCCGCGAGCAGTACTTC,CASSHNPVQGRSREQYF
few,TRBV12-3/TRBV12-4,TRBJ2-1,.,14,TGTGCCAGCAGGTTTGGGGGCAGATACAATGAGCAGTTCTTC,CASRFGGRYNEQFF
.,TRBV9,TRBJ2-1,TRBD2,15,TGTGCCAGCAGTGATTCTAGCGGGACCTACAATGAGCAGTTCTTC,CASSDSSGTYNEQFF
few,TRBV29-1,TRBJ2-7,.,10,TGCAGCGTTGGGGGTAACGAGCAGTACTTC,CSVGGNEQYF
.,TRBV5-6,TRBJ1-1,.,11,TGTGCCAGCAGCTTGGAGGGGGAAGCTTTCTTT,CASSLEGEAFF
few,TRBV7-2,TRBJ2-6,.,17,TGTGCCAGCAGCTTAGTCGCCGGCACCTCTGGGGCCAACGTCCTGACTTTC,CASSLVAGTSGANVLTF
few,TRBV6-5,TRBJ1-6,.,15,TGTGCCAGCAGTTATGGTCGGCATAGTAATTCACCCCTCCACTTT,CASSYGRHSNSPLHF
few,TRBV6-2/TRBV6-3,TRBJ2-3,.,15,TGTGCCAGCAGTTTCCCAGGAGAAGTCAGAGATACGCAGTATTTT,CASSFPGEVRDTQYF
.,TRBV2,TRBJ1-5,.,13,TGTGCCAGCGAGAAAGGGTACCTCCAGCCCCAGCATTTT,CASEKGYLQPQHF
few,TRBV5-6,TRBJ1-5,.,15,TGTGCCAGCAGCTCGGCGGACAGAAGCAATCAGCCCCAGCATTTT,CASSSADRSNQPQHF
.,TRBV4-1,TRBJ2-3,TRBD1,21,TGCGCCAGCAGCCCAAGAGGGACAGGGTATTCTGTGGTAAAACGGAAAGATACGCAGTATTTT,CASSPRGTGYSVVKRKDTQYF
.,TRBV7-2,TRBJ1-1,.,17,TGTGCCAGCAGCTTAGTATTAGGGCCCCGACGGAACACTGAAGCTTTCTTT,CASSLVLGPRRNTEAFF
few,TRBV6-1,TRBJ2-2,TRBD2,15,TGTGCCAGCAGTCCTGCTAGCGGGGAGGGCGGGGAGCTGTTTTTT,CASSPASGEGGELFF
.,TRBV5-1,TRBJ2-6,.,18,TGCGCCAGCAGCTTGGTGGAGACAGCCTTCTCTGGGGCCAACGTCCTGACTTTC,CASSLVETAFSGANVLTF
.,TRBV11-3,TRBJ2-7,TRBD2,15,TGTGCCAGCAGCGCGCGACTAGCCGGGGGGGTCGAGCAGTACTTC,CASSARLAGGVEQYF
.,TRBV7-2,TRBJ2-7,.,14,TGTGCCAGCAGCTTGACGGGGGCACGATTCGAGCAGTACTTC,CASSLTGARFEQYF
few,TRBV3-1,TRBJ2-3,.,16,TGTGCCAGCAGCCAAAAAGGATGGGGCGACCTCGATACGCAGTATTTT,CASSQKGWGDLDTQYF
.,TRBV7-9,TRBJ2-3,.,15,TGTGCCAGCAGCTTAAGAGCGATAAGCACAGATACGCAGTATTTT,CASSLRAISTDTQYF
many,TRBV29-1,TRBJ1-3,TRBD1,13,TGCAGCGCCGGAGGACAGGGTGGAAACACCATATATTTT,CSAGGQGGNTIYF
many,TRBV14,TRBJ1-1,.,13,TGTGCCAGCAGCACCCACCTAAACACTGAAGCTTTCTTT,CASSTHLNTEAFF
few,TRBV3-1,TRBJ1-5,.,15,TGTGCCAGCAGCGATGGACACTCGAGGAATCAGCCCCAGCATTTT,CASSDGHSRNQPQHF
few,TRBV25-1,TRBJ1-2,TRBD1,18,TGTGCCAGCAGTGAAGGGATGGTGGACAGGGAGAGACTAGATGGCTACACCTTC,CASSEGMVDRERLDGYTF